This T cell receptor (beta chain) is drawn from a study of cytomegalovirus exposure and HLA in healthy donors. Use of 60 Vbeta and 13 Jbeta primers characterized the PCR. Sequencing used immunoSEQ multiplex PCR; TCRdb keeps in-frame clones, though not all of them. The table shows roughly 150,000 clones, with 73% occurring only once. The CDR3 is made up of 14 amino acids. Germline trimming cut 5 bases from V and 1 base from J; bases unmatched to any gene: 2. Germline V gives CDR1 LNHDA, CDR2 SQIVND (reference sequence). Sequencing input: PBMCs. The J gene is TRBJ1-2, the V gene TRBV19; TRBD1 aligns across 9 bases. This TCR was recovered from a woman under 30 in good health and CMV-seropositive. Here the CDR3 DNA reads TGTGCCAGTAGTCCGGGACAGGGTAACTATGGCTACACCTTC. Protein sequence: CASSPGQGNYGYTF.